The 12 T cell receptor beta chains listed next were all sequenced from one sample in a study of OX40 agonist ivuxolimab in advanced cancers. Produced via immunoSEQ multiplex PCR; TCRdb's table is partial and in-frame only. This sample has about 22,000 clones, with around 80% found just once. Source: CD4+ or CD8+ T cells sorted from blood, taken in a trial of the OX40 agonist ivuxolimab. The receptor source for this set is an adult with an advanced solid tumor such as melanoma, head and neck, liver or kidney cancer.

The chain couples TRBV12-5 to TRBJ1-5, with unresolved D. CDR1 and CDR2 (germline): LGHNT, FRNRAP. With 7 bases removed from V and 4 bases from J, the gap between germline ends came to 8 bases. This CDR3 comprises 12 residues. The CDR3 sequence: CASAEGNQPQHF. The CDR3 coding sequence is TGTGCTAGTGCCGAGGGAAATCAGCCCCAGCATTTT.

The gene calls are TRBV27 and TRBJ2-5; 13 bases are shared with TRBD2. The CDR3 totals 17 residues. Germline CDR1 MNHEY, CDR2 SMNVEV (reference sequence). J was trimmed by 5 bases and V by 3 bases; bases with no gene match: 9. The CDR3 DNA is TGTGCCAGCAGTTTCCGACTAGCGGGGGGCCGGAGGGAGACCCAGTACTTC. Its translation: CASSFRLAGGRRETQYF.

The chain carries TRBV27 and TRBJ2-7, with a possible D match to TRBD1 (6 bases). Germline V gives CDR1 MNHEY, CDR2 SMNVEV (reference sequence). Trimming pared 6 bases from V and 2 bases from J, leaving 11 bases between. The CDR3 covers 13 residues. This chain's CDR3 is CASRLQGPYEQYF. CDR3 bases: TGTGCCAGCAGGTTACAGGGACCCTACGAGCAGTACTTC.

The gene calls are TRBV5-5 and TRBJ2-2; 7 bases align to TRBD1. The V segment lost 1 base and the J segment 0 bases; nucleotides outside the gene matches: 3. Germline CDR1 reads SGHKS; CDR2 reads YYEKEE (reference sequence). The CDR3 runs to 16 residues. CDR3 amino acids: CASSLRTGANTGELFF. In DNA form, the CDR3 reads TGTGCCAGCAGCTTGAGGACAGGTGCGAACACCGGGGAGCTGTTTTTT.

This clone was seen only a few times. The rearrangement joins TRBV4-3 to TRBJ2-3; 7 bases align to TRBD2. The CDR3 totals 16 residues. Germline V gives CDR1 LGHNA, CDR2 YSLEER. J was trimmed by 3 bases and V by 4 bases; bases with no gene match: 10. CDR3 DNA sequence: TGCGCCAGCAGCCCTGGGGAGGGAGAAATGACAGATACGCAGTATTTT. This codes for CASSPGEGEMTDTQYF.

The chain joins TRBV9 to TRBJ2-5; perhaps TRBD2 as D (6 bases). Germline-derived CDR1 and CDR2 are SGDLS and YYNGEE. V was shortened by 3 bases and J by 7 bases, with 10 bases between the two germline ends. The CDR3 extends over 12 amino acids. CDR3 amino acids: CASSEGGGTQYF. The CDR3 bases are TGTGCCAGCAGCGAGGGAGGAGGGACCCAGTACTTC.

The CDR3 sequence is CASSLSGGRLAVTGEQYF. The CDR3 nucleotides read TGTGCCAGCAGCTTATCGGGTGGTAGGCTAGCGGTAACTGGCGAGCAGTACTTC. This rearrangement joins TRBV7-9 to TRBJ2-7; 7 bases line up with TRBD2. This CDR3 is built from 18 residues. The junction had 19 bases not matched to a gene; V was cut back by 2 bases and J by 6 bases. The germline V gene encodes CDR1 SEHNR and CDR2 FQNEAQ (reference sequence). Combining the CDR3 with reference TRBV7-9 and TRBJ2-7 gives the whole variable domain DTGVSQNPRHKITKRGQNVTFRCDPISEHNRLYWYRQTLGQGPEFLTYFQNEAQLEKSRLLSDRFSAERPKGSFSTLEIQRTEQGDSAMYLCASSLSGGRLAVTGEQYFGPGTRLTVT.

This sequence joins TRBV4-1 and TRBJ1-2; tentative D call: TRBD1 (5 bases). Trimming removed 3 bases from V and 0 bases from J, with 8 bases in between. Per germline, CDR1 MGHRA and CDR2 YSYEKL. This CDR3 has 14 amino acids. CDR3 nucleotides: TGCGCCAGCAGCCAGGCCAGGGCTAACTATGGCTACACCTTC. Its translation is CASSQARANYGYTF.

This chain's CDR3 is CAIRQVYGYTF. The CDR3 DNA reads TGTGCCATCAGGCAGGTCTATGGCTACACCTTC. This chain joins TRBV10-3 and TRBJ1-2; no firm D call. The CDR3 is made up of 11 amino acids. V was shortened by 6 bases and J by 4 bases, with 6 bases between the two germline ends. The germline V gene has CDR1 ENHRY and CDR2 SYGVKD.

The CDR3 region is CASSLSQGGSPLHF. CDR3 DNA: TGTGCCAGCAGTTTATCGCAGGGTGGTTCACCCCTCCACTTT. The chain recombines TRBV27 with TRBJ1-6; perhaps TRBD1 as D (5 bases). This CDR3 has 14 residues. CDR1 is MNHEY, CDR2 SMNVEV, per germline (reference sequence). Trimming stripped 0 bases from V and 9 bases from J, with 9 bases between.

The chain combines TRBV27 with TRBJ2-7; no reliable D call. This CDR3 is 13 amino acids long. V dropped 3 bases and J dropped 6 bases, with 12 bases sitting between them. CDR1 MNHEY and CDR2 SMNVEV come from the germline V gene (reference sequence). The CDR3 nucleotides read TGTGCCAGCAGTTTTCTAGGGTTTCCCGAGCAGTACTTC. Protein sequence: CASSFLGFPEQYF.

The J gene is TRBJ2-7, the V gene TRBV6-6; D may be TRBD1 or TRBD2 (5 bases each). The germline V gene has CDR1 MNHNY and CDR2 SVGAGI (reference sequence). V lost 9 bases, J lost 4 bases, and 16 bases lay in between. The CDR3 extends over 13 amino acids. CDR3 residues: CASTLGRGYEQYF. CDR3 in DNA: TGTGCCAGTACTCTGGGGCGAGGGTACGAGCAGTACTTC.